A selection of T cell receptor beta chains follows, all from one sample in a study of cytomegalovirus exposure and HLA in healthy donors. The method was immunoSEQ multiplex PCR; TCRdb's version includes in-frame clones alone and lacks a portion of them. The data hold under 110,000 clones, with more than 80% observed a single time. The sample comprised PBMCs. Receptor source: a man aged 25 to 40 in good health and CMV-seronegative. CDR3s include the opening cysteine and the closing phenylalanine or tryptophan. Each record gives: J gene, V gene, clone size, D gene, CDR3 protein, CDR3 DNA. The D gene is left open where the match is weak. Only some rows state a clone size, as once, few, many or a class for expanded clones.

>TRBJ2-1|TRBV7-3|NA|TRBD2
CASSPTSGGYAPSGNEQFF
TGTGCCAGCAGCCCGACTAGCGGGGGATATGCCCCCTCGGGCAATGAGCAGTTCTTC
>TRBJ2-2|TRBV5-1|NA|TRBD1
CASSLGTGGTGELFF
TGCGCCAGCAGCTTGGGTACAGGGGGAACCGGGGAGCTGTTTTTT
>TRBJ1-5|TRBV19|NA|TRBD1
CASRDRGGNNQPQHF
TGTGCCAGTAGAGACAGGGGCGGGAACAATCAGCCCCAGCATTTT
>TRBJ2-5|TRBV27|NA|TRBD1
CASSPRAGGETQYF
TGTGCCAGCAGTCCTAGGGCAGGGGGAGAGACCCAGTACTTC
>TRBJ2-5|TRBV4-2|NA|NA
CASSQGGVQETQYF
TGTGCCAGCAGCCAAGGGGGCGTGCAAGAGACCCAGTACTTC
>TRBJ2-5|TRBV9|NA|NA
CASSVGIKGLETQYF
TGTGCCAGCAGCGTAGGGATTAAGGGGTTGGAGACCCAGTACTTC
>TRBJ2-1|TRBV7-9|NA|TRBD1
CASSLIPRQGALNEQFF
TGTGCCAGCAGCTTAATCCCGCGACAGGGGGCACTGAATGAGCAGTTCTTC
>TRBJ2-1|TRBV6-5|NA|TRBD2
CASTRGTSAPNEQFF
TGTGCCAGCACCCGCGGGACTAGCGCTCCCAATGAGCAGTTCTTC
>TRBJ1-4|TRBV30|once|NA
CAWSPRGTPTNEKLFF
TGTGCCTGGAGTCCCAGGGGCACTCCAACTAATGAAAAACTGTTTTTT
>TRBJ2-3|TRBV2|NA|NA
CASRTSTDTQYF
TGTGCCAGCCGTACTAGCACAGATACGCAGTATTTT
>TRBJ2-1|TRBV4-1|NA|NA
CASSQASATFGTYNEQFF
TGCGCCAGCAGCCAAGCAAGCGCTACTTTCGGCACGTACAATGAGCAGTTCTTC
>TRBJ1-2|TRBV4-1|NA|NA
CASSQDPGNPNTYGYTF
TGCGCCAGCAGCCAAGACCCCGGGAACCCGAATACCTATGGCTACACCTTC
>TRBJ1-2|TRBV29-1|NA|TRBD1
CSVEEGQTETNYGYTF
TGCAGCGTTGAAGAGGGACAGACGGAAACTAACTATGGCTACACCTTC
>TRBJ2-7|TRBV2|NA|TRBD1
CASSVDRGYDEQYF
TGTGCCAGCAGTGTTGACAGGGGGTACGACGAGCAGTACTTC
>TRBJ2-2|TRBV9|NA|NA
CASSVAGGRRTGELFF
TGTGCCAGCAGCGTAGCTGGTGGGAGGCGCACCGGGGAGCTGTTTTTT
>TRBJ1-5|TRBV6-5|NA|NA
CASSSSGDNQPQHF
TGTGCCAGCAGCTCCTCAGGGGACAATCAGCCCCAGCATTTT
>TRBJ2-7|TRBV28|NA|NA
CASSFPVREQYF
TGTGCCAGCAGTTTTCCGGTACGGGAGCAGTACTTC
>TRBJ1-1|TRBV11-2|NA|NA
CASSFGARTEAFF
TGTGCCAGCAGCTTTGGGGCCCGCACTGAAGCTTTCTTT
>TRBJ2-1|TRBV6-5|NA|TRBD2
CASSYSSSGLGNEQFF
TGTGCCAGCAGTTACTCGTCTAGCGGTCTAGGAAATGAGCAGTTCTTC
>TRBJ1-2|TRBV4-1|NA|NA
CASSQDLGQLNYGYTF
TGCGCCAGCAGCCAAGATCTAGGACAGCTTAACTATGGCTACACCTTC
>TRBJ2-1|TRBV6-5|NA|NA
CATGVSISYNEQFF
TGTGCCACCGGGGTATCTATCTCCTACAATGAGCAGTTCTTC
>TRBJ2-2|TRBV25-1|once|TRBD1
CASTIGTGGHGELFF
TGTGCCAGCACAATTGGGACAGGGGGCCACGGGGAGCTGTTTTTT
>TRBJ2-3|TRBV7-9|NA|TRBD1
CASSRNRGPDTQYF
TGTGCCAGCAGCCGAAACAGGGGCCCAGATACGCAGTATTTT
>TRBJ2-3|TRBV28|NA|TRBD1
CASSPGQVADTQYF
TGTGCCAGCAGTCCCGGACAGGTCGCAGATACGCAGTATTTT
>TRBJ2-1|TRBV5-3|NA|TRBD2
CARSSPLAGGDNEQFF
TGTGCCAGAAGCTCCCCACTAGCGGGGGGTGACAATGAGCAGTTCTTC